The next 31 T cell receptor beta chains were all read from a single sample in a study of tumor and adjacent non-tumor tissue in lung cancer. No cell sorting was done before RNA was extracted from the tissue. A modified ARM-PCR protocol with three rounds of nested PCR amplified TCRbeta. Via MiXCR, TCRdb re-called the multiplex PCR reads, giving one row per CDR3 protein. The data show under 140,000 distinct CDR3 sequences, with around 82% seen just once and 20% to 25% held by the top ten. Specimen: lung tumor tissue. The receptor set was obtained from a man aged 65-85 years with non-small cell lung cancer.

Concerning this clonotype: The junction and the germline gene differ at one end; a read error may be behind it. This chain's CDR3 is CVSSTISENYGYTF. The CDR3 bases are TGCGTCAGCAGCACTATTTCCGAAAACTATGGCTACACCTTC. The gene calls are TRBV5-1 and TRBJ1-2; D gene unclear. This CDR3 region has 14 residues. Germline lookup yields CDR1 SGHRS and CDR2 YFSETQ.

This clonotype was observed once. CDR3 sequence: CASSEDNKSYEQYF. In DNA form, the CDR3 reads TGTGCCAGCAGCGAGGACAACAAAAGCTACGAGCAGTACTTC. The genes are TRBV11-2 and TRBJ2-7, with D possibly being TRBD1 (5 bases). The CDR3 is 14 residues long. The germline V gene encodes CDR1 SGHAT and CDR2 FQNNGV. Trimming removed 5 bases from V and 3 bases from J, with 14 bases in between.

Turning to this clonotype: The junction differs from germline at one of its ends, possibly a read error. V usage is TRBV6-5 and J usage is TRBJ2-7, with D tentatively TRBD2 (6 bases). This CDR3 spans 16 amino acids. Germline assignment: CDR1 MNHEY and CDR2 SVGAGI. The CDR3 DNA is TGTGCCATCAGTTGCCACCCGTTTAGCGGCTCCTACGAGCAGTACTTC. Translating gives CAISCHPFSGSYEQYF.

This clonotype was seen a single time. One junction end disagrees with the germline gene, perhaps due to a read error. The chain recombines TRBV5-4 with TRBJ2-5; unclear D gene. The CDR3 has 14 residues. From germline, CDR1 is SGHNT and CDR2 YYREEE (reference sequence). CDR3 coding DNA: TGTGCCAGTAGCTTGGGTGGCACTGTTATGACCCAGTACTTC. Translation gives CASSLGGTVMTQYF. The variable domain in full, completed from reference TRBV5-4 and TRBJ2-5, reads ETGVTQSPTHLIKTRGQQVTLRCSSQSGHNTVSWYQQALGQGPQFIFQYYREEENGRGNFPPRFSGLQFPNYSSELNVNALELDDSALYLCASSLGGTVMTQYFGPGTRLLVL.

The chain's CDR3 is CSARMAGGTEAFF. The CDR3 DNA reads TGCAGTGCTAGGATGGCTGGCGGGACTGAAGCTTTCTTT. This chain connects TRBV20-1 to TRBJ1-1; D remains ambiguous. There are 13 residues in the CDR3. The germline CDR1 and CDR2 sequences are DFQATT and SNEGSKA (reference sequence). Trimming took off 3 bases at V and 5 bases at J, with 13 bases between the two ends.

Here the CDR3 reads CASSYGHITSGNTIYF. Written as DNA, the CDR3 is TGTGCCAGCAGTTACGGGCACATTACCTCTGGAAACACCATATATTTT. The chain links TRBV6-5 to TRBJ1-3; no clear D gene. Germline lookup yields CDR1 MNHEY and CDR2 SVGAGI. The CDR3 has 16 residues. Trimming removed 2 bases from V and 0 bases from J, with 11 bases in between.

A word on this clonotype: Given the absence of the conserved phenylalanine or tryptophan at the CDR3 end, a read error is likely. Because the CDR3's place on the DNA is in doubt, the DNA is left out and the CDR3 is given as listed by TCRdb. This chain connects TRBV6-5 to TRBJ1-6. The CDR3 numbers 16 amino acids, ends counted. Germline V gene sequence: CDR1 MNHEY, CDR2 SVGAGI. CDR3 residues: CASRSTGGSYNPPLQY.

The sample holds a few counts of this clonotype. Because it lacks the conserved phenylalanine or tryptophan at the end, this CDR3 is likely a read error. The rearrangement links TRBV29-1 to TRBJ2-5; D gene ambiguous. The CDR3 totals 11 residues. The germline CDR1 and CDR2 sequences are SQVTM and ANQGSEA. Trimming took off 3 bases at V and 5 bases at J, with 7 bases between the two ends. DNA of the CDR3: TGCAGCGTTGAGAAAAGTGAGACCCAGTACATT. Protein product: CSVEKSETQYI.

As concerns this clonotype: The CDR3 does not close with the conserved phenylalanine or tryptophan, likely indicating a read error. It is unclear where the CDR3 begins or ends on the DNA, so no DNA is shown, and the CDR3 is as TCRdb lists it. The rearrangement uses TRBV5-5 and TRBJ2-1. The CDR3 comprises 12 residues, both ends counted. CDR1 is SGHKS and CDR2 is YYEKEE in the germline V gene (reference sequence). CDR3: CASKVNYNEQSL.

About this clonotype: At one of its ends the junction is not consistent with the germline gene, which may arise from a read error. V gene TRBV6-1 combines with J gene TRBJ1-4; no firm D call. The germline V gene has CDR1 MNHNS and CDR2 SASEGT. This CDR3 is 16 amino acids long. The CDR3 loop is CASCEVGLVADQKLFF. The CDR3 DNA reads as TGTGCCAGCTGTGAAGTGGGTTTAGTGGCAGATCAAAAACTGTTTTTT.

The chain carries TRBV4-1 and TRBJ2-1; 9 bases are shared with TRBD1. Germline values: CDR1 MGHRA, CDR2 YSYEKL. V lost 3 bases and J lost 3; bases outside the gene matches: 3. CDR3 length equals 15 residues. The CDR3 sequence: CASSQGTGNYNEQFF. In DNA form, the CDR3 reads TGCGCCAGCAGCCAGGGGACAGGGAACTACAATGAGCAGTTCTTC.

The chain couples TRBV11-2 to TRBJ1-4; the D is unclear. Germline loops: CDR1 SGHAT, CDR2 FQNNGV. The CDR3 has 15 amino acids. The CDR3 DNA follows: TGTGTCAGTAGCAGAAGTGCGACAAGTAATGAAAAACTGTTTTTT. Amino acids: CVSSRSATSNEKLFF.

With respect to this clonotype: The junction departs from the called germline gene at one end, perhaps through a read error. The chain recombines TRBV10-3 with TRBJ2-7, with a weak D call TRBD2 (5 bases). This CDR3 contains 15 residues. Germline loops: CDR1 ENHRY, CDR2 SYGVKD. CDR3 sequence reads: CAISGGVRRPYEHYF. Written as DNA, the CDR3 is TGTGCCATCAGTGGGGGAGTCCGAAGGCCCTACGAGCACTACTTC.

Details on this clonotype: One end of the junction fails to match germline, which may point to a read error. The rearrangement uses TRBV20-1 and TRBJ2-7, with D possibly TRBD2 on 5 matching bases. The CDR3 is 14 residues long. Germline V gives CDR1 DFQATT, CDR2 SNEGSKA (reference sequence). The CDR3 sequence: CSVRRGSSTYGQYF. The CDR3 DNA follows: TGTAGTGTCAGACGAGGGTCGTCGACCTACGGGCAGTACTTC.

As for this clonotype: A read error may produce the germline difference seen at one junction end. The V call is TRBV12-3 or TRBV12-4, the J call TRBJ2-3, with D hard to call. This CDR3 spans 11 amino acids. The DNA of the CDR3 is TGTGTTAGCAGTATTAAAGATACGCGGTATTTT. Residues: CVSSIKDTRYF.

This clonotype was counted between two and nine times. At one end the junction does not follow the germline gene, possibly because of a read error. The CDR3 DNA sequence: TGTGCCAGTAGTTACGACGGGACTAGGGGATACAATGAGCAGTTCTTC. Translated, it gives CASSYDGTRGYNEQFF. The chain has TRBV6-5 and TRBJ2-1, with TRBD2 matching 8 bases. This CDR3 region has 16 residues. Germline V CDR1 and CDR2: MNHEY, SVGAGI.

This clonotype was seen a handful of times. The chain employs TRBV18 and TRBJ2-3; D gene unclear. V lost 4 bases to trimming and J lost 6 bases, with 11 bases between them. Germline-derived CDR1 and CDR2 are KGHSH and LQKENI. This CDR3 contains 13 residues. This CDR3 is CASSLARTDTQYF. CDR3 DNA sequence: TGTGCCAGCTCACTTGCCAGGACGGATACGCAGTATTTT.

In the case of this clonotype: At one end the junction does not follow the germline gene, possibly because of a read error. The chain couples TRBV20-1 to TRBJ2-3; D may be TRBD1 or TRBD2 (6 bases each). The length of the CDR3 is 16 residues. CDR1 DFQATT and CDR2 SNEGSKA come from the germline V gene (reference sequence). The CDR3 DNA reads as TGCAGTGCTCCGCGTCGGTCCGGGGGCTTGACAGATACACAGAATTTT. Protein product: CSAPRRSGGLTDTQNF.

On this clonotype: A much larger clone sits a single nucleotide away, making a read error possible. This chain joins TRBV18 and TRBJ2-7; TRBD2 is a possible D gene (6 bases). Germline CDR1 and CDR2: KGHSH and LQKENI. The V and J ends lost 4 bases and 1 base respectively, with 23 bases between them. There are 18 residues in the CDR3. CDR3 DNA: TGTGCCAGCTCACTTCAAAGGCGGTCCAAGGGGAGGTCCTACGAGCAGTACTTC. Protein: CASSLQRRSKGRSYEQYF.

In the case of this clonotype: The junction differs from germline at one of its ends, possibly a read error. The rearrangement uses TRBV6-1 and TRBJ2-7, with 8 positions matching TRBD1. CDR1 and CDR2 (germline): MNHNS, SASEGT. The CDR3 covers 14 residues. The CDR3 sequence is CTSSEYPTDREQYF. Written as DNA, the CDR3 is TGTACCAGCAGCGAATACCCAACGGACAGGGAGCAGTACTTT.

The J gene is TRBJ2-7, the V gene TRBV11-2; D is unresolved. Germline CDR1 reads SGHAT; CDR2 reads FQNNGV. The CDR3 is 13 residues long. The ends were cut back, 7 bases at V and 6 bases at J, with 16 bases in the middle. CDR3 sequence reads: CASNQWSEREQYF. The CDR3 coding sequence is TGTGCCAGCAACCAGTGGAGCGAGCGCGAGCAGTACTTC.

Concerning this clonotype itself: A read error may be the cause here, since a much bigger clone is one base away. The chain links TRBV28 to TRBJ2-2; maybe TRBD1 (5 bases). The CDR3 runs to 15 residues. The germline gives CDR1 MDHEN, CDR2 SYDVKM. V dropped 2 bases and J dropped 10 bases, with 17 bases sitting between them. The CDR3 protein is CASSLHQPGRVELFF. For the CDR3, the DNA is TGTGCCAGCAGTTTACACCAGCCAGGGCGCGTGGAGCTGTTTTTT.

A remark on this clonotype: No conserved phenylalanine or tryptophan is present at the end of the CDR3, so a read error is the likely explanation. It is unclear where the CDR3 begins or ends on the DNA, so no DNA is shown, and the CDR3 is as TCRdb lists it. The rearrangement links TRBV10-2 to TRBJ1-1; the listed D gene, TRBD1, was not tested against the DNA. The CDR3 length is 12 residues, termini included. The V gene's germline CDR1 is WSHSY and CDR2 SAAADI. The chain's CDR3 is CASMDRGAEAFY.

V and J are TRBV5-4 and TRBJ2-7, with D perhaps TRBD1 (5 bases). The CDR3 length is 14 residues. Germline loops: CDR1 SGHNT, CDR2 YYREEE (reference sequence). The V and J ends lost 0 bases and 13 bases respectively, with 20 bases between them. The CDR3 nucleotides read TGTGCCAGCAGCTTGGCCGGACAAGCCTACGAGCGTTACTTC. It codes for CASSLAGQAYERYF.

Regarding this clonotype: Since no conserved phenylalanine or tryptophan closes the CDR3, a read error is the likely cause. The V call is TRBV12-3 or TRBV12-4, the J call TRBJ2-7; unclear D gene. V lost 3 bases and J 4 bases, leaving 10 bases between the germline ends. CDR3 length: 13 residues. The CDR3: CASSLGSTYEQYL. CDR3 in DNA: TGTGCCAGCAGTTTGGGCAGCACATACGAGCAGTACTTG.

Concerning this clonotype itself: The junction and the germline gene differ at one end; a read error may be behind it. V is TRBV27 and J is TRBJ2-2, with TRBD2 matching 9 bases. Germline V CDR1 and CDR2: MNHEY, SMNVEV (reference sequence). The CDR3 extends over 15 amino acids. The CDR3 reads CASSLAGGPPGKLFF. CDR3 nucleotide sequence: TGTGCCAGCAGTTTAGCGGGGGGGCCCCCCGGGAAGCTGTTTTTT.

Details on this clonotype: One junction end does not reproduce the germline sequence, and a read error may be involved. The gene calls are TRBV20-1 and TRBJ2-7; a possible D gene is TRBD2 (7 bases). CDR1 DFQATT and CDR2 SNEGSKA come from the germline V gene (reference sequence). The CDR3 sequence is 12 residues long. CDR3 DNA: TGCATTGCTCTGGGACAAGCGGGGGAGCAGTACTTC. This translates into CIALGQAGEQYF.

Comments on this clonotype: The conserved phenylalanine or tryptophan is not found at the CDR3 terminus, so this likely reflects a read error. The DNA is omitted, as the CDR3 cannot be located on it reliably, and the CDR3 follows TCRdb's listing. The chain has TRBV20-1 and TRBJ2-1; TRBD2 is the table's D call, not checked against the DNA. Germline values: CDR1 DFQATT, CDR2 SNEGSKA (reference sequence). The CDR3 is 17 residues long, counting both termini. CDR3 loop: CSARGPSGGAGWDEQFL.

The V call is TRBV6-2 or TRBV6-3, the J call TRBJ2-7; the match to TRBD2 covers 10 bases. The V gene's germline CDR1 is MNHEY and CDR2 SVGEGT. This CDR3 spans 16 amino acids. The CDR3 DNA reads as TGTACTAGCAGTTACGACTTCCTAGCGGGAGAAGGCGAGCAGTACTTC. Translated: CTSSYDFLAGEGEQYF.

The sample holds a few counts of this clonotype. This sequence joins TRBV29-1 and TRBJ2-4; D might be TRBD1 (6 bases). V was clipped by 4 bases and J by 3 bases, with 10 bases between them. This CDR3 region has 13 residues. The germline gives CDR1 SQVTM, CDR2 ANQGSEA. CDR3 DNA: TGCAGCGTTGCTAGACAGGTCAAAAACATTCAGTACTTC. Its translation: CSVARQVKNIQYF.

Points on this clonotype: One end of the junction varies from germline; a read error may be responsible. Here the CDR3 DNA reads TGTGCCAGCAGCTTAGTATATCTGGGACAGGGCCGTGGCTACGCCTTC. As protein: CASSLVYLGQGRGYAF. The chain employs TRBV5-5 and TRBJ1-2; 9 bases match TRBD1. Germline-derived CDR1 and CDR2 are SGHKS and YYEKEE (reference sequence). This CDR3 comprises 16 residues. Using reference TRBV5-5 and TRBJ1-2 for the parts outside the CDR3, the full variable domain is DAGVTQSPTHLIKTRGQQVTLRCSPISGHKSVSWYQQVLGQGPQFIFQYYEKEERGRGNFPDRFSARQFPNYSSELNVNALLLGDSALYLCASSLVYLGQGRGYAFGSGTRLTVV.